This TCR beta chain was identified during a study of cytomegalovirus exposure and HLA in healthy donors. In the PCR, 60 Vbeta and 13 Jbeta primers were used. TCRdb's table, derived via immunoSEQ multiplex PCR, lists solely in-frame clones and lacks some. Here the sample spans about 120,000 clones, around three quarters being singletons. Study-wide points: Rates of TCR association differed by HLA locus in a later analysis, with DRB1 highest and HLA-C lowest. TCR beta V- and J-gene trimming, according to a later analysis, was linked to a missense DCLRE1C variant. According to reports, the classifier identified cytomegalovirus status with high specificity and sensitivity. Rare sequences made up most TCRs, while some public TCRs were found in many donors.

Remarks on this clone: Its antigen remains unknown.

There are 13 residues in the CDR3. The V gene lost 3 bases and the J gene lost 1 base, with 7 bases spanning the gap. Germline values: CDR1 LNHDA, CDR2 SQIVND (reference sequence). The rearrangement uses TRBV19 and TRBJ2-7, with D possibly being TRBD1 (5 bases). Sequencing was done on a sample of PBMCs. The sequence was collected from a man younger than 40 in good health and CMV-seropositive. The CDR3 DNA reads as TGTGCCAGTAGTATCAGGGTTTCCTACGAGCAGTACTTC. It encodes CASSIRVSYEQYF.